These 18 T cell receptor beta chains came from one sample sequenced in a study of blood T cell repertoires in COVID-19 (dated by TCRdb to 2020 to 2022). The library was built by means of the immunoSEQ multiplex PCR assay. Entries here come from immuneACCESS through TCRdb and include only in-frame sequences with V and J called. Some clones fail to appear in such tables; in the studies checked, an unresolved V gene covers under half of the shortfall, and the cause of the remainder is unknown. A total of around 150,000 clones appear in this sample, 65% to 90% of them only once. The top ten hold roughly 8.6% of the sample. The sample consisted of peripheral blood. These receptors were obtained from a man aged 55 to 70 with acute or convalescent COVID-19.

The chain employs TRBV5-1 and TRBJ2-2; the match to TRBD1 covers 7 bases. The CDR3 runs 17 residues. The germline V gene has CDR1 SGHRS and CDR2 YFSETQ. After removal of 4 bases from V and 3 bases from J, the junction contained 12 bases not matched to a gene. CDR3 residues: CASSHGPGQGDTGELFF. CDR3 in DNA: TGCGCCAGCAGCCATGGGCCAGGGCAGGGGGACACCGGGGAGCTGTTTTTT.

The rearrangement uses TRBV3-1 (or the pseudogene TRBV3-2) and TRBJ2-3; 8 bases match TRBD2. This CDR3 is built from 15 residues. From germline, CDR1 is LGHDT and CDR2 YNNKEL (reference sequence). Trimming cost V 4 bases and J 4 bases; bases outside gene matches: 7. CDR3 loop: CASSPSGRASDTQYF. The CDR3 nucleotides are TGTGCCAGCAGCCCCTCCGGGAGGGCCTCAGATACGCAGTATTTT.

This chain uses TRBV19 with TRBJ2-7; 10 nucleotides align to TRBD2. Germline CDR1 reads LNHDA; CDR2 reads SQIVND (reference sequence). The CDR3 runs to 14 residues. V lost 3 bases to trimming and J lost 5 bases; unmatched junction nucleotides: 4. CDR3 region: CASSISLAGDEQYF. Written as DNA, the CDR3 is TGTGCCAGTAGTATTTCGCTAGCGGGAGACGAGCAGTACTTC.

The rearrangement uses TRBV7-6 and TRBJ1-2, with 7 bases fitting TRBD1. Germline CDR1 is SGHVS and CDR2 is FNYEAQ. This CDR3 contains 15 residues. V gave up 2 bases and J gave up 6 bases; unmatched junction bases: 9. The CDR3, as DNA: TGTGCCAGCAGCTTATCCCCACAGGGGCTAAATGGCTACACCTTC. This gives the protein CASSLSPQGLNGYTF.

CDR3 amino acids: CASSDYRGFAEAFF. For the CDR3, the DNA is TGTGCCAGCAGTGATTATCGGGGTTTCGCTGAAGCTTTCTTT. This chain joins TRBV2 and TRBJ1-1, with unresolved D. Germline V lookup: CDR1 SNHLY, CDR2 FYNNEI. The CDR3 extends over 14 amino acids. The V end lost 3 bases, the J end lost 6 bases, and 14 bases lay between the germline ends.

Note on this clone: An end of the junction differs from the germline gene, which may be a read error. V usage is TRBV28 and J usage is TRBJ1-3, with D uncertain. This CDR3 region has 15 residues. The germline CDR1 and CDR2 sequences are MDHEN and SYDVKM. CDR3 nucleotides: TGTGCCAGCATTTTAGGACTGCCCTCTGGAAACACCATATATTTT. This translates into CASILGLPSGNTIYF.

The V call is TRBV19, the J call TRBJ2-7; TRBD2 might be the D (5 bases). CDR1 and CDR2 (germline): LNHDA, SQIVND (reference sequence). Trimming shortened V by 4 bases and J by 2 bases, and 9 bases separated the two germline ends. There are 13 residues in the CDR3. CDR3 residues: CASSRERTYEQYF. DNA of the CDR3: TGTGCCAGTAGTAGAGAGCGGACCTACGAGCAGTACTTC.

V usage is TRBV5-4 and J usage is TRBJ2-3; D not resolved. This CDR3 is 13 amino acids long. Germline V CDR1 and CDR2: SGHNT, YYREEE (reference sequence). Between the trimmed V and J ends, which lost 10 bases and 3 bases, there was a span of 15 bases. The CDR3 coding sequence is TGTGCCGGTGGGCATTTTTTAACAGATACGCAGTATTTT. Translated, it gives CAGGHFLTDTQYF. Supplemented by reference TRBV5-4 and TRBJ2-3, the full variable domain reads ETGVTQSPTHLIKTRGQQVTLRCSSQSGHNTVSWYQQALGQGPQFIFQYYREEENGRGNFPPRFSGLQFPNYSSELNVNALELDDSALYLCAGGHFLTDTQYFGPGTRLTVL.

This chain joins TRBV19 and TRBJ1-5; D gene unclear. The V gene lost 9 bases and the J gene lost 0 bases, with 12 bases spanning the gap. Germline V gene sequence: CDR1 LNHDA, CDR2 SQIVND (reference sequence). This CDR3 is built from 14 residues. CDR3 loop: CASTTITSNQPQHF. CDR3 DNA: TGTGCCAGCACCACAATAACTAGCAATCAGCCCCAGCATTTT.

The gene calls are TRBV29-1 and TRBJ2-5, with 11 bases aligning to TRBD2. The CDR3 has 14 residues. In germline, CDR1 is SQVTM, CDR2 ANQGSEA. With V trimmed by 4 bases and J by 5 bases, 6 bases remained unmatched. In DNA, the CDR3 is TGCAGCGTTGCGATAGCGGGAGGGCCGGAGACCCAGTACTTC. It codes for CSVAIAGGPETQYF.

J is TRBJ2-3 and V is TRBV5-1, with D possibly being TRBD2 (6 bases). From germline, CDR1 is SGHRS and CDR2 YFSETQ. The CDR3 extends over 12 amino acids. The germline V and J ends were trimmed by 3 bases and 5 bases, with 7 bases remaining between them. This CDR3 is CASSWGLDTQYF. The CDR3, as DNA: TGCGCCAGCAGCTGGGGACTAGATACGCAGTATTTT. Combining the CDR3 with reference TRBV5-1 and TRBJ2-3 gives the whole variable domain KAGVTQTPRYLIKTRGQQVTLSCSPISGHRSVSWYQQTPGQGLQFLFEYFSETQRNKGNFPGRFSGRQFSNSRSEMNVSTLELGDSALYLCASSWGLDTQYFGPGTRLTVL.

V is TRBV5-1 and J is TRBJ1-2; D might be TRBD1 (6 bases). V dropped 5 bases and J dropped 2 bases, with 13 bases sitting between them. The CDR3 contains 14 residues. CDR1 and CDR2 from the germline V gene are SGHRS and YFSETQ. The CDR3 DNA follows: TGCGCCAGCAGTTTTCTCCAGGGGAACTATGGCTACACCTTC. Its protein is CASSFLQGNYGYTF.

This sequence joins TRBV28 and TRBJ1-6; 10 nucleotides agree with TRBD1. After removal of 8 bases from V and 6 bases from J, the junction contained 4 bases not matched to a gene. The CDR3 spans 14 residues. The germline V gene has CDR1 MDHEN and CDR2 SYDVKM. CDR3 sequence: CASRQGAGNSPLHF. In nucleotides, the CDR3 is TGTGCCAGCCGACAGGGGGCGGGTAATTCACCCCTCCACTTT.

The chain joins TRBV5-1 to TRBJ1-1, with D unclear. From germline, CDR1 is SGHRS and CDR2 YFSETQ. The CDR3 length is 12 residues. V shed 4 bases and J shed 4 bases, with 8 bases lying between them. CDR3 protein: CASSPVGTEAFF. The CDR3 bases are TGCGCCAGCAGCCCGGTCGGCACTGAAGCTTTCTTT.

The V gene is TRBV28, the J gene TRBJ1-5; 10 positions agree with TRBD1. The CDR3 sequence is 16 residues long. V was clipped by 5 bases and J by 6 bases; unmatched bases: 10. CDR1 and CDR2 from the germline V gene are MDHEN and SYDVKM. The CDR3 coding sequence is TGTGCCAGCAGTCGATCCGGGACAGGGGATAGTCAGCCCCAGCATTTT. Protein sequence: CASSRSGTGDSQPQHF.

The chain links TRBV3-1 (or the pseudogene TRBV3-2) to TRBJ1-4; D is perhaps TRBD1 (5 bases). V dropped 4 bases and J dropped 8 bases, with 8 bases sitting between them. This CDR3 has 12 amino acids. Looked up from germline, CDR1 is LGHDT and CDR2 is YNNKEL (reference sequence). This chain's CDR3 is CASSPGGEKLFF. The CDR3 nucleotides read TGTGCCAGCAGCCCCGGGGGGGAAAAACTGTTTTTT.

The V and J genes are TRBV7-3 and TRBJ2-1; maybe TRBD1 (6 bases). V lost 5 bases and J lost 4, with 9 bases in between. The CDR3 extends over 13 amino acids. In germline, CDR1 is SGHTA, CDR2 FQGTGA. The CDR3 loop reads CASSPTGYNEQFF. The CDR3 bases are TGTGCCAGCAGCCCGACAGGATACAATGAGCAGTTCTTC.

The V gene is TRBV13, the J gene TRBJ2-7; 7 positions match TRBD1. V was clipped by 2 bases and J by 6 bases; unmatched bases: 10. The V gene's germline CDR1 is PRHDT and CDR2 FYEKMQ (reference sequence). This CDR3 contains 15 residues. CDR3 region: CASSLRRQGLGEQYF. CDR3 DNA sequence: TGTGCCAGCAGCTTACGACGACAGGGTCTGGGCGAGCAGTACTTC.